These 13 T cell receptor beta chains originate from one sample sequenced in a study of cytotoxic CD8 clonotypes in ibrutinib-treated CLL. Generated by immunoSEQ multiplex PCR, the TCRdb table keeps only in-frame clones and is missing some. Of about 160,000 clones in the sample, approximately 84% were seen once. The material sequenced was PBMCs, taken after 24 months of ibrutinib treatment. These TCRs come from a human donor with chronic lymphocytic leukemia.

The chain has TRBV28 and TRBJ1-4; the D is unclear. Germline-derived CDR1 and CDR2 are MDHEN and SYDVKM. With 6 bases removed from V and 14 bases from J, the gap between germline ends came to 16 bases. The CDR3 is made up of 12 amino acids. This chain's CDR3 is CASSALKVKLFF. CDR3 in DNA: TGTGCCAGCAGCGCTTTGAAGGTAAAGCTGTTTTTT. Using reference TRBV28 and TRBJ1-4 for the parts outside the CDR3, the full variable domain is DVKVTQSSRYLVKRTGEKVFLECVQDMDHENMFWYRQDPGLGLRLIYFSYDVKMKEKGDIPEGYSVSREKKERFSLILESASTNQTSMYLCASSALKVKLFFGSGTQLSVL.

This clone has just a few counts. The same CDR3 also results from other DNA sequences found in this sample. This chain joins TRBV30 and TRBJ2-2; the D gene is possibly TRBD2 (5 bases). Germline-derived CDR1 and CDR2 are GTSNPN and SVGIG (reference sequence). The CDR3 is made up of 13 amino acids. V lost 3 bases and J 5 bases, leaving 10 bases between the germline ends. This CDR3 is CAWREGVTGELFF. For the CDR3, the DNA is TGTGCCTGGAGAGAGGGAGTTACCGGGGAGCTGTTTTTT.

CDR3 amino acids: CASSSGADEKLFF. For the CDR3, the DNA is TGTGCCAGCTCATCCGGGGCCGACGAAAAACTGTTTTTT. The chain uses TRBV18 and TRBJ1-4; the D gene is possibly TRBD1 (5 bases). The CDR3 loop spans 13 amino acids. The V gene's germline CDR1 is KGHSH and CDR2 LQKENI. Trimming pared 5 bases from V and 8 bases from J, leaving 12 bases between.

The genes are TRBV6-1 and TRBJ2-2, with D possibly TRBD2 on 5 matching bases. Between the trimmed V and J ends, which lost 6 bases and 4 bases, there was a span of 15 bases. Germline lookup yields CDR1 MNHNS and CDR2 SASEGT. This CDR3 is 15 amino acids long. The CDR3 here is CASRDRSGFTGELFF. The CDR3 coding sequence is TGTGCCAGCAGGGACCGGTCGGGGTTCACCGGGGAGCTGTTTTTT.

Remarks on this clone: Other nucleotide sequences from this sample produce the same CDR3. In DNA, the CDR3 is TGTGCCAGCAGTGAAGAAGCGAGGCAGCCCCAGCATTTT. This codes for CASSEEARQPQHF. V usage is TRBV2 and J usage is TRBJ1-5, with D unresolved. The germline V gene has CDR1 SNHLY and CDR2 FYNNEI. The CDR3 extends over 13 amino acids. Trimming left V 1 base short and J 7 bases short, with 8 bases between.

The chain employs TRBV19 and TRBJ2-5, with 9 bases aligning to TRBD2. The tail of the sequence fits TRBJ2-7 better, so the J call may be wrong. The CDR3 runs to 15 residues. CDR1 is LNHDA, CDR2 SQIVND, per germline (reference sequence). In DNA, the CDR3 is TGTGCCAGTAGTGATAGCGGGAGCCCCTCCTACGAGCAGTACTTC. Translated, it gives CASSDSGSPSYEQYF.

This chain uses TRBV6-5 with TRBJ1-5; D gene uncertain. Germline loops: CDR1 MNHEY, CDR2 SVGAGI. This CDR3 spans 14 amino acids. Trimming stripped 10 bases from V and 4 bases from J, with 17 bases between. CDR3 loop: CAIRRELGNQPQHF. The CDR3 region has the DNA TGTGCCATTAGAAGGGAGCTAGGTAATCAGCCCCAGCATTTT.

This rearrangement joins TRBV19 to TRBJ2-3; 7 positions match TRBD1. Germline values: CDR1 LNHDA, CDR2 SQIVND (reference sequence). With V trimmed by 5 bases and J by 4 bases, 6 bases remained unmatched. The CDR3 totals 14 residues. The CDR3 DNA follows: TGTGCCAGTAGTCTACGGACAGGAGCAGATACGCAGTATTTT. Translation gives CASSLRTGADTQYF.

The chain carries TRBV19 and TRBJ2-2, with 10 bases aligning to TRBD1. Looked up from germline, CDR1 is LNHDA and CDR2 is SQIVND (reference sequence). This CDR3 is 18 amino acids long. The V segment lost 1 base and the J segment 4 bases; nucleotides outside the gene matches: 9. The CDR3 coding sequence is TGTGCCAGTAGTATAGTAGAGTGGGGGACAGGGGCCACCGGGGAGCTGTTTTTT. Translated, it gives CASSIVEWGTGATGELFF.

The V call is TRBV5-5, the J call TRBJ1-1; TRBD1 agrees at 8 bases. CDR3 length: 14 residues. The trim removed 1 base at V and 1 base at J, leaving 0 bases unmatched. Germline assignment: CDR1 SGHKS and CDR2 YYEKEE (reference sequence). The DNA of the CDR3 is TGTGCCAGCAGCTTGACAGGGGGGAACACTGAAGCTTTCTTT. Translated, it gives CASSLTGGNTEAFF.

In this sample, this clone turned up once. Here the CDR3 DNA reads TGTGCCAGCAGTACACAGGGCGTCAATGAGCAGTTCTTC. Its protein is CASSTQGVNEQFF. The chain carries TRBV2 and TRBJ2-1, with D tentatively TRBD1 (6 bases). The CDR3 totals 13 residues. The V end was cut by 5 bases, the J end by 6 bases, with 11 bases between. Germline V gives CDR1 SNHLY, CDR2 FYNNEI.

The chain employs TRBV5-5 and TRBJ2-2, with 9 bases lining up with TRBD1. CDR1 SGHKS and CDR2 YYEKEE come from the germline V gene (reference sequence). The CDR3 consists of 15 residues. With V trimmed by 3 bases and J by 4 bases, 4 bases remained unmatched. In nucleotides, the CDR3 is TGTGCCAGCAGCTCCGGGACAGGGATCACCGGGGAGCTGTTTTTT. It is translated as CASSSGTGITGELFF.

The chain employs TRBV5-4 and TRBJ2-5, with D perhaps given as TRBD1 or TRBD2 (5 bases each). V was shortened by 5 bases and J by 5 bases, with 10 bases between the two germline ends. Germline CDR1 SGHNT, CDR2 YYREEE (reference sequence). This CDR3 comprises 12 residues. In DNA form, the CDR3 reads TGTGCCAGCAGGGGGGACGGGGAGACCCAGTACTTC. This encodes CASRGDGETQYF.